This is a list of T cell receptor beta chains from one sample in a study of shared clonotypes between healthy human individuals. TCRdb's copy holds only in-frame clones and misses some; the assay was immunoSEQ multiplex PCR. The table includes around 2.5 million clones, under 95% detected once. The sequenced material came from naive CD4+ T cells from PBMCs. The receptors shown here come from a man aged 18 to 29 in good health. Some clones in this sample may be carry-over from other donors' samples. CDR3s include the opening cysteine and the closing phenylalanine or tryptophan. D genes are given only for firm matches. Size is omitted from some rows. Given values are once, few, many or a class for expanded clones.

V: TRBV5-8; size: -; length: 16; J: TRBJ2-5; D: -; DNA: TGTGCCAGCAGCTTGGGGCCGGGTCCCAGACAAGAGACCCAGTACTTC; CDR3: CASSLGPGPRQETQYF
V: TRBV28; size: few; length: 13; J: TRBJ1-1; D: -; DNA: TGTGCCAGCAGTTTAAACCGGAACACTGAAGCTTTCTTT; CDR3: CASSLNRNTEAFF
V: TRBV15; size: -; length: 14; J: TRBJ1-4; D: -; DNA: TGTGCCACCAGCCAGACAGCCGGTAATGAAAAACTGTTTTTT; CDR3: CATSQTAGNEKLFF
V: TRBV28; size: once; length: 17; J: TRBJ2-7; D: -; DNA: TGTGCCAGCAGTTTATTCCCTTGGCGGGCCTACTCCTACGAGCAGTACTTC; CDR3: CASSLFPWRAYSYEQYF
V: TRBV2; size: few; length: 11; J: TRBJ1-1; D: -; DNA: TGTGCCAGCAGTGATCTCACTGAAGCTTTCTTT; CDR3: CASSDLTEAFF
V: TRBV7-2; size: -; length: 15; J: TRBJ2-1; D: TRBD1; DNA: TGTGCCAGCAGCTTCCGGGACAGGGGATACAATGAGCAGTTCTTC; CDR3: CASSFRDRGYNEQFF
V: TRBV7-2; size: -; length: 13; J: TRBJ2-5; D: -; DNA: TGTGCCAGCAGCCGACCCAAACGGGAGACCCAGTACTTC; CDR3: CASSRPKRETQYF
V: TRBV11-2; size: -; length: 15; J: TRBJ2-7; D: -; DNA: TGTGCCAGCAGCTTAGTGACTGGCAAAGACTACGAGCAGTACTTC; CDR3: CASSLVTGKDYEQYF
V: TRBV4-3; size: -; length: 13; J: TRBJ2-7; D: -; DNA: TGCGCCAGCAGCCAAGATAGAAGGTACGAGCAGTACTTC; CDR3: CASSQDRRYEQYF
V: TRBV19; size: -; length: 15; J: TRBJ1-2; D: -; DNA: TGTGCCAGTAGTGGTAGGGCCCCATTCAGCTATGGCTACACCTTC; CDR3: CASSGRAPFSYGYTF
V: TRBV5-1; size: -; length: 16; J: TRBJ2-3; D: TRBD2; DNA: TGCGCCAGCAGCCTGGGACTAGCGGGGTCCACAGATACGCAGTATTTT; CDR3: CASSLGLAGSTDTQYF
V: TRBV6-5; size: -; length: 13; J: TRBJ1-1; D: TRBD1; DNA: TGTGCCAGCAGTTACAGGACAGGCGACGAAACTTTCTTT; CDR3: CASSYRTGDETFF
V: TRBV5-1; size: -; length: 18; J: TRBJ1-5; D: -; DNA: TGCGCCAGCAGCTTGGGTCCCCGCCAGCCTAATAGCAATCAGCCCCAGCATTTT; CDR3: CASSLGPRQPNSNQPQHF
V: TRBV11-3; size: -; length: 14; J: TRBJ2-5; D: -; DNA: TGTGCCAGCAGCTTAAGGGGGGGGCAAGAGACCCAGTACTTC; CDR3: CASSLRGGQETQYF
V: TRBV29-1; size: -; length: 13; J: TRBJ1-2; D: -; DNA: TGCAGCGTTGATAGCGGGGGGCACTATGGCTACACCTTC; CDR3: CSVDSGGHYGYTF
V: TRBV7-9; size: -; length: 18; J: TRBJ2-1; D: -; DNA: TGTGCCAGCATCCGGGGGCAGGGCCGACAACTCCTTTACAATGAGCAGTTCTTC; CDR3: CASIRGQGRQLLYNEQFF
V: TRBV28; size: -; length: 15; J: TRBJ2-7; D: TRBD1; DNA: TGTGCCAGCGCATCCTTCGACAGGGGCCTCTACGAGCAGTACTTC; CDR3: CASASFDRGLYEQYF
V: TRBV9; size: -; length: 13; J: TRBJ1-2; D: -; DNA: TGTGCCAGCAGCGTATCCCCGGGCGGTGGCTACACCTTC; CDR3: CASSVSPGGGYTF
V: TRBV30; size: -; length: 12; J: TRBJ1-1; D: TRBD1; DNA: TGTGCCTGGGACAGGGGATCGACTGAAGCTTTCTTT; CDR3: CAWDRGSTEAFF
V: TRBV2; size: -; length: 16; J: TRBJ2-7; D: -; DNA: TGTGCCAGCAGTGATACTACAGAGGCCGGCTCCTACGAGCAGTACTTC; CDR3: CASSDTTEAGSYEQYF
V: TRBV15; size: -; length: 17; J: TRBJ2-1; D: -; DNA: TGTGCCACCAGCAGAGCTGGAGGGAGCCCCTCCTACAATGAGCAGTTCTTC; CDR3: CATSRAGGSPSYNEQFF
V: TRBV5-4; size: -; length: 16; J: TRBJ2-3; D: TRBD2; DNA: TGTGCCAGCAGCTTGAGACTAGCGGAATCCACAGATACGCAGTATTTT; CDR3: CASSLRLAESTDTQYF
V: TRBV7-8; size: -; length: 17; J: TRBJ2-3; D: -; DNA: TGTGCCAGCAGCTTAGGTAGTGGCGCCCGTCCCACAGATACGCAGTATTTT; CDR3: CASSLGSGARPTDTQYF
V: TRBV6-5; size: -; length: 13; J: TRBJ1-5; D: -; DNA: TGTGCCATCAGACAGGACCTCAATCAGCCCCAGCATTTT; CDR3: CAIRQDLNQPQHF
V: TRBV27; size: -; length: 15; J: TRBJ2-6; D: -; DNA: TGTGCCAGCAGCACCCCGAGCTCTGGGGCCAACGTCCTGACTTTC; CDR3: CASSTPSSGANVLTF
V: TRBV5-1; size: -; length: 16; J: TRBJ1-6; D: TRBD1; DNA: TGCGCCAGCAGCTTACAGGGGGCAGGTTCTAATTCACCCCTCCACTTT; CDR3: CASSLQGAGSNSPLHF
V: TRBV11-3; size: -; length: 13; J: TRBJ2-1; D: -; DNA: TGTGCCAGCAGCTTAGGCCTGTACAATGAGCAGTTCTTC; CDR3: CASSLGLYNEQFF
V: TRBV28; size: -; length: 17; J: TRBJ2-6; D: -; DNA: TGTGCCAGCAGTTTCTCCTTGGGGGATCCCGGGGCCAACGTCCTGACTTTC; CDR3: CASSFSLGDPGANVLTF
V: TRBV7-9; size: -; length: 13; J: TRBJ2-7; D: -; DNA: TGTGCCAGCAGCATTAGTCCCCAGGACGAGCAGTACTTC; CDR3: CASSISPQDEQYF
V: TRBV7-9; size: -; length: 11; J: TRBJ2-3; D: -; DNA: TGTGCCAGCAGCAGCACAGATACGCAGTATTTT; CDR3: CASSSTDTQYF
V: TRBV5-6; size: -; length: 13; J: TRBJ2-3; D: -; DNA: TGTGCCAGCGTTTTCCAAAAGTCAGATACGCAGTATTTT; CDR3: CASVFQKSDTQYF
V: TRBV15; size: once; length: 17; J: TRBJ2-7; D: -; DNA: TGTGCCACCAGCAGAGATCTTGTCGGCGCGAAGTACGACGAGCAGTACTTC; CDR3: CATSRDLVGAKYDEQYF
V: TRBV9; size: -; length: 15; J: TRBJ2-3; D: -; DNA: TGTGCCAGCAGCGTAGACGCCCTAAGCACAGATACGCAGTATTTT; CDR3: CASSVDALSTDTQYF
V: TRBV29-1; size: -; length: 11; J: TRBJ2-1; D: -; DNA: TGCAGCGTTGCGGTTAACAATGAGCAGTTCTTC; CDR3: CSVAVNNEQFF
V: TRBV5-6; size: -; length: 14; J: TRBJ2-2; D: -; DNA: TGTGCCAGCAGCTTGGATTTCGCGTCCGGGGAGCTGTTTTTT; CDR3: CASSLDFASGELFF